A single sample gave rise to the 28 T cell receptor beta chains below, sequenced in a study of T cell responses to AZD1222 COVID-19 vaccine. The data were produced by immunoSEQ multiplex PCR, yet TCRdb's version contains in-frame clones alone and is incomplete. The sample yields more than 150,000 clones, almost 95% seen once. The material was peripheral blood, obtained on day 0 of AZD1222 vaccination. Receptors were obtained from an adult in good health.

The J gene is TRBJ1-1, the V gene TRBV19, with 11 bases identical to TRBD1. The trim removed 5 bases at V and 5 bases at J, leaving 7 bases unmatched. Germline V gene data show CDR1 as LNHDA and CDR2 as SQIVND (reference sequence). The CDR3 covers 15 residues. The CDR3 nucleotides are TGTGCCAGTAGTTTGGACAGGGGGCGCGAAACTGAAGCTTTCTTT. Amino acids: CASSLDRGRETEAFF.

The CDR3 nucleotides are TGCAGCGTTGCCCTGCGGCAGGGTAACTATGGCTACACCTTC. Translation gives CSVALRQGNYGYTF. This chain joins TRBV29-1 and TRBJ1-2; D perhaps matches TRBD1 (5 bases). The V end lost 4 bases, the J end lost 1 base, and 13 bases lay between the germline ends. Per germline, CDR1 SQVTM and CDR2 ANQGSEA. The CDR3 covers 14 residues. Combining the CDR3 with reference TRBV29-1 and TRBJ1-2 gives the whole variable domain SAVISQKPSRDICQRGTSLTIQCQVDSQVTMMFWYRQQPGQSLTLIATANQGSEATYESGFVIDKFPISRPNLTFSTLTVSNMSPEDSSIYLCSVALRQGNYGYTFGSGTRLTVV.

CDR3 protein: CASRMEARWGNQPQHF. The CDR3 DNA follows: TGTGCCAGCAGGATGGAGGCCCGTTGGGGCAATCAGCCCCAGCATTTT. The V gene is TRBV28, the J gene TRBJ1-5, with D uncertain. CDR3 size: 16 residues. Germline CDR1 and CDR2: MDHEN and SYDVKM. Trimming took 6 bases from V and 2 from J, leaving 17 bases between them.

This chain joins TRBV9 and TRBJ2-1; 9 bases align to TRBD2. CDR1 SGDLS and CDR2 YYNGEE come from the germline V gene. The V segment lost 0 bases and the J segment 9 bases; nucleotides outside the gene matches: 7. CDR3 length equals 15 residues. The CDR3 coding sequence is TGTGCCAGCAGCGTAGGAACTAGCGGGTGGGCTGAGCAGTTCTTC. This gives the protein CASSVGTSGWAEQFF.

J is TRBJ1-2 and V is TRBV18, with TRBD1 as a possible D gene (5 bases). The V and J ends lost 2 bases and 2 bases respectively, with 12 bases between them. The CDR3 has 15 residues. The germline V gene has CDR1 KGHSH and CDR2 LQKENI. The CDR3 region has the DNA TGTGCCAGCTCACCATCTCAGGGAGCCAACTATGGCTACACCTTC. Translation gives CASSPSQGANYGYTF.

The chain combines TRBV29-1 with TRBJ1-2, with 9 nucleotides matching TRBD1. This CDR3 has 11 amino acids. The germline V gene encodes CDR1 SQVTM and CDR2 ANQGSEA. Here the CDR3 reads CSAQGASGYTF. The DNA for the CDR3 is TGCAGTGCACAGGGGGCATCTGGCTACACCTTC. The full variable domain, with the rest looked up from reference TRBV29-1 and TRBJ1-2, is SAVISQKPSRDICQRGTSLTIQCQVDSQVTMMFWYRQQPGQSLTLIATANQGSEATYESGFVIDKFPISRPNLTFSTLTVSNMSPEDSSIYLCSAQGASGYTFGSGTRLTVV.

J is TRBJ2-7 and V is TRBV7-2; perhaps D is TRBD1 or TRBD2 (6 bases each). The V gene lost 1 base and the J gene lost 5 bases, with 12 bases spanning the gap. Germline V CDR1 and CDR2: SGHTA, FQGNSA. This CDR3 is 14 amino acids long. The CDR3 DNA reads TGTGCCAGCAGCTTAGAGGGGGGATTGAACGAGCAGTACTTC. This sequence encodes CASSLEGGLNEQYF.

The J gene is TRBJ1-4, the V gene TRBV28; D may be TRBD1 (6 bases). V lost 5 bases and J lost 0, with 10 bases in between. The CDR3 spans 15 residues. Germline loops: CDR1 MDHEN, CDR2 SYDVKM. CDR3 DNA sequence: TGTGCCAGCAGTAAGCCAGGGGCAACTAATGAAAAACTGTTTTTT. It translates to CASSKPGATNEKLFF.

The J gene is TRBJ1-2, the V gene TRBV4-2; 9 bases match TRBD1. V shed 4 bases and J 6 bases; nucleotides not matched to a gene: 3. Looked up from germline, CDR1 is LGHNA and CDR2 is YNFKEQ. The CDR3 contains 13 residues. Here the CDR3 DNA reads TGTGCCAGCAGCCCCCGGACAGGGGATGGCTACACCTTC. Residues: CASSPRTGDGYTF.

The V and J genes are TRBV4-2 and TRBJ2-1; 10 nucleotides match TRBD2. There are 16 residues in the CDR3. CDR1 LGHNA and CDR2 YNFKEQ come from the germline V gene. The trim removed 0 bases at V and 5 bases at J, leaving 4 bases unmatched. The CDR3 sequence is CASSQEAGGADNEQFF. The CDR3, as DNA: TGTGCCAGCAGCCAAGAAGCGGGGGGGGCGGACAATGAGCAGTTCTTC.

V and J are TRBV10-1 and TRBJ1-2, with 7 bases lining up with TRBD1. With V trimmed by 8 bases and J by 4 bases, 10 bases remained unmatched. Germline-derived CDR1 and CDR2 are WNHNN and SYGVQD (reference sequence). This CDR3 comprises 14 residues. CDR3 coding DNA: TGCGCCAGCCGGGGCCGGGACAGATCCTATGGCTACACCTTC. Translated, it gives CASRGRDRSYGYTF.

V and J are TRBV9 and TRBJ1-1; 8 nucleotides match TRBD1. The CDR3 covers 13 residues. With V trimmed by 7 bases and J by 5 bases, 7 bases remained unmatched. Germline V gives CDR1 SGDLS, CDR2 YYNGEE. The CDR3 DNA is TGTGCCAGCGCTAGGACAGGGAGGACTGAAGCTTTCTTT. As protein: CASARTGRTEAFF.

This chain connects TRBV6-2 or TRBV6-3 to TRBJ1-3; D uncertain. V gave up 5 bases and J gave up 0 bases, with 17 bases separating them. The germline CDR1 and CDR2 sequences are MNHEY and SVGEGT. The CDR3 totals 17 residues. This chain's CDR3 is CASSGSPGGDSGNTIYF. Written as DNA, the CDR3 is TGTGCCAGCAGTGGCTCCCCCGGCGGAGACTCTGGAAACACCATATATTTT.

The chain links TRBV9 to TRBJ2-1; TRBD2 agrees at 7 bases. This CDR3 is 14 amino acids long. Unmatched junction bases numbered 5, after V lost 3 bases and J lost 5 bases. The germline CDR1 and CDR2 sequences are SGDLS and YYNGEE. CDR3 in amino acids: CASSGEGLHNEQFF. CDR3 coding DNA: TGTGCCAGCAGCGGGGAGGGACTCCACAATGAGCAGTTCTTC. Full variable domain (outside the CDR3, taken from reference TRBV9 and TRBJ2-1): DSGVTQTPKHLITATGQRVTLRCSPRSGDLSVYWYQQSLDQGLQFLIQYYNGEERAKGNILERFSAQQFPDLHSELNLSSLELGDSALYFCASSGEGLHNEQFFGPGTRLTVL.

The V gene is TRBV19, the J gene TRBJ2-3; possible D gene TRBD1, 5 bases. V lost 3 bases and J lost 4, with 11 bases in between. Germline CDR1 is LNHDA and CDR2 is SQIVND (reference sequence). The CDR3 contains 14 residues. The CDR3 here is CASSIWQGSDTQYF. In nucleotides, the CDR3 is TGTGCCAGTAGTATCTGGCAGGGCTCAGATACGCAGTATTTT.

The chain uses TRBV24-1 and TRBJ1-2; D remains unclear. V was clipped by 6 bases and J by 5 bases, with 12 bases between them. Per the germline V gene, CDR1 is KGHDR and CDR2 is SFDVKD. The CDR3 length is 13 residues. In nucleotides, the CDR3 is TGTGCCACCAGTCTCTCTGGGGAATATGGCTACACCTTC. Its translation: CATSLSGEYGYTF.

The chain employs TRBV19 and TRBJ2-7; 8 bases align to TRBD1. This CDR3 has 13 residues. V lost 9 bases and J lost 3; bases outside the gene matches: 7. Germline-derived CDR1 and CDR2 are LNHDA and SQIVND (reference sequence). The CDR3 sequence: CASGQGTFYEQYF. The CDR3 DNA reads TGTGCCAGCGGACAGGGTACTTTCTACGAGCAGTACTTC.

V is TRBV7-9 and J is TRBJ1-3, with a tentative D call TRBD1 (5 bases). This CDR3 spans 16 amino acids. The germline V gene encodes CDR1 SEHNR and CDR2 FQNEAQ (reference sequence). V lost 2 bases to trimming and J lost 3 bases, with 14 bases between them. The chain's CDR3 is CASSLLEGSYGNTIYF. As DNA, the CDR3 is TGTGCCAGCAGCTTATTGGAGGGGTCGTATGGAAACACCATATATTTT. The whole variable domain, remainder taken from reference TRBV7-9 and TRBJ1-3, is DTGVSQNPRHKITKRGQNVTFRCDPISEHNRLYWYRQTLGQGPEFLTYFQNEAQLEKSRLLSDRFSAERPKGSFSTLEIQRTEQGDSAMYLCASSLLEGSYGNTIYFGEGSWLTVV.

V is TRBV18 and J is TRBJ2-1, with D unresolved. The CDR3 loop spans 16 amino acids. V lost 0 bases to trimming and J lost 0 bases, with 9 bases between them. Germline assignment: CDR1 KGHSH and CDR2 LQKENI. The CDR3 region is CASSPPAGLSYNEQFF. In nucleotides, the CDR3 is TGTGCCAGCTCACCACCGGCAGGCCTCTCCTACAATGAGCAGTTCTTC.

The chain recombines TRBV5-4 with TRBJ2-3; TRBD2 is a possible D gene (5 bases). CDR3 length: 15 residues. Germline-derived CDR1 and CDR2 are SGHNT and YYREEE (reference sequence). V was clipped by 0 bases and J by 8 bases, with 16 bases between them. The CDR3 region is CASSLAESRGFTQYF. In DNA form, the CDR3 reads TGTGCCAGCAGCTTGGCCGAGTCCCGAGGGTTTACGCAGTATTTT.

The chain has TRBV28 and TRBJ2-5; D is unclear. This CDR3 is built from 15 residues. The V gene's germline CDR1 is MDHEN and CDR2 SYDVKM. V was pared by 1 base and J by 3 bases, with 12 bases between. CDR3 bases: TGTGCCAGCAGTTTATCCGGGTTGGGAAAAGAGACCCAGTACTTC. This codes for CASSLSGLGKETQYF.

DNA of the CDR3: TGTGCCAGCAGTTTATGGGCCCAAATCTCCTACGAGCAGTACTTC. Translation: CASSLWAQISYEQYF. V gene TRBV28 combines with J gene TRBJ2-7; the D is unclear. From germline, CDR1 is MDHEN and CDR2 SYDVKM. This CDR3 spans 15 amino acids. V lost 0 bases to trimming and J lost 0 bases, with 9 bases between them.

The chain has TRBV7-3 and TRBJ2-1; D is perhaps TRBD2 (6 bases). There are 17 residues in the CDR3. In germline, CDR1 is SGHTA, CDR2 FQGTGA. The V end was cut by 0 bases, the J end by 5 bases, with 17 bases between. For the CDR3, the DNA is TGTGCCAGCAGCTTAACGGGGGAGCGGGTAAAAAACAATGAGCAGTTCTTC. Translated: CASSLTGERVKNNEQFF.

The rearrangement links TRBV6-5 to TRBJ2-7; D may be TRBD2 (6 bases). This CDR3 is built from 15 residues. CDR1 and CDR2 from the germline V gene are MNHEY and SVGAGI. The V end lost 7 bases, the J end lost 5 bases, and 21 bases lay between the germline ends. CDR3 in amino acids: CASTQASGTSHEQYF. In DNA, the CDR3 is TGTGCCAGCACCCAAGCTTCAGGGACTTCCCACGAGCAGTACTTC.

V gene TRBV6-1 combines with J gene TRBJ1-2; possible D gene TRBD1, 5 bases. Trimming took 0 bases from V and 7 from J, leaving 9 bases between them. The CDR3 has 13 amino acids. Germline assignment: CDR1 MNHNS and CDR2 SASEGT. As DNA, the CDR3 is TGTGCCAGCAGTGAAGCGCGGGGGGGTGGCTACACCTTC. Protein: CASSEARGGGYTF.

The chain links TRBV19 to TRBJ2-2, with D unclear. CDR1 LNHDA and CDR2 SQIVND come from the germline V gene (reference sequence). Trimming left V 7 bases short and J 0 bases short, with 9 bases between. The CDR3 contains 14 residues. As DNA, the CDR3 is TGTGCCAGTACGACGGTACCGAACACCGGGGAGCTGTTTTTT. Translated, it gives CASTTVPNTGELFF.

This chain joins TRBV4-2 and TRBJ1-2; D possibly corresponds to TRBD1 (5 bases). In germline, CDR1 is LGHNA, CDR2 YNFKEQ. Deletions cut 0 bases from V and 0 bases from J, with 14 bases between. The CDR3 covers 17 residues. CDR3 coding DNA: TGTGCCAGCAGCCAAGATATCGCGGGGGGAGCTAACTATGGCTACACCTTC. Translating gives CASSQDIAGGANYGYTF.

V is TRBV7-3 and J is TRBJ1-5; 7 bases are a match to TRBD1. Germline V lookup: CDR1 SGHTA, CDR2 FQGTGA. This CDR3 is built from 17 residues. The ends lost 6 bases at V and 0 bases at J; junction bases unmatched: 11. The CDR3 DNA reads as TGTGCCAGCAGTTACAGGGGCCGAAGCCGTAGCAATCAGCCCCAGCATTTT. It encodes CASSYRGRSRSNQPQHF. Full variable domain (rest looked up from reference TRBV7-3 and TRBJ1-5): GAGVSQTPSNKVTEKGKYVELRCDPISGHTALYWYRQSLGQGPEFLIYFQGTGAADDSGLPNDRFFAVRPEGSVSTLKIQRTERGDSAVYLCASSYRGRSRSNQPQHFGDGTRLSIL.